Ten or more counts support the clone carrying this T cell receptor beta chain. This specimen comes from a study of T-cell reconstitution after alpha-beta-depleted transplantation in children. This CDR3 spans 16 amino acids. Trimming removed 7 bases at V and 1 base at J, with 14 bases between. This sample's TCRbeta library carried unique molecular identifier barcodes. MiXCR was run by TCRdb on the PCR reads, yielding one entry per CDR3 protein. The sample consists of around 200,000 distinct CDR3 sequences, roughly 6.8% of them appearing once. This chain links TRBV12-3 or TRBV12-4 with TRBJ2-6, with D uncertain. The clonotype was recovered from a human donor who donated a stem cell graft to a child with Wiskott-Aldrich syndrome. Specimen: PBMCs from the stem cell graft donor, collected from the stem cell graft. The CDR3 DNA follows: TGTGCCAGCACCCACGGCAGACCTTCTGGGGCCAACGTCCTGACTTTC. Amino acid sequence: CASTHGRPSGANVLTF.